This T cell receptor beta chain was captured by sequencing in a study of early T cells in non-severe SARS-CoV-2 infection. Across the whole study: Chains were not paired, and sequencing was done on bulk RNA from unsorted whole blood.

The study, taken as a whole, reports: Matches to VDJdb favored anti-spike CD8 responses and missed private and CD4 specificities.

Molecules of cDNA were individually given unique molecular identifiers that were attached to them. TCRdb reprocessed the 5' RACE reads via MiXCR and lists one record per CDR3 protein. The table lists tens of thousands of distinct CDR3 sequences, about 12% of them singletons, with more than 1.5% in the top ten. Worth noting for this clonotype: Its antigen is as yet unknown.

Germline V lookup: CDR1 SNHLY, CDR2 FYNNEI. This CDR3 is 12 amino acids long. V lost 1 base to trimming and J lost 10 bases, with 5 bases between them. This chain uses TRBV2 with TRBJ1-6; a possible D gene is TRBD1 (5 bases). The specimen was whole blood. The receptor comes from an adult who was a healthcare worker with PCR-confirmed SARS-CoV-2 infection or an uninfected control (not recorded which). The CDR3 bases are TGTGCCAGCAGTGAAGAGGGGTCACCCCTCCACTTT. This gives the protein CASSEEGSPLHF.